This T cell receptor (beta chain) stems from a study of molecular identifiers for immune sequencing clone quantification. The table lists this clonotype with many counts. The V gene lost 3 bases and the J gene lost 0 bases, with 6 bases spanning the gap. The germline V gene has CDR1 SQVTM and CDR2 ANQGSEA. This CDR3 spans 13 amino acids. Each CDR3 protein gets one entry after TCRdb re-called the PCR reads with MiXCR. The repertoire includes about half a million distinct CDR3 sequences, about a fifth of them detected once, and about 0.78% sits in the top ten. Libraries used 20,000 to 1,000,000 sorted naive CD8 T cells and 10%, 30% or 50% RNA input.

This clonotype was sampled from a human donor in good health. Some libraries in this study had Jurkat cell RNA spiked in. Sequencing was done on a sample of naive CD8+ T cells from blood, with Jurkat cell RNA spiked in. The subset here: FACS-sorted CD8+CD4-CCR7+CD45RA+ naive T cells. J is TRBJ1-3 and V is TRBV29-1; D remains unclear. The CDR3 sequence is CSVEGSSGNTIYF. DNA of the CDR3: TGCAGCGTTGAGGGAAGCTCTGGAAACACCATATATTTT.